This T cell receptor beta chain stems from a study of response to subunit inactivated influenza vaccine. The study's findings and limits: New T cells are recruited in small numbers by each seasonal influenza vaccination, according to the authors' suggestion.

With 8 bases removed from V and 9 bases from J, the gap between germline ends came to 14 bases. CDR1 and CDR2 from the germline V gene are SQVTM and ANQGSEA. CDR3 length: 11 amino acids. There are a few counts of this clonotype. What it binds is unknown. TCRdb independently ran MiXCR on the RT-PCR reads; one entry per CDR3 protein. The sample lists 490,000 or so distinct CDR3 sequences; about 8% were seen once. The chain employs TRBV29-1 and TRBJ2-1; maybe TRBD1 (7 bases). Sequences were derived from PBMCs from blood, sampled roughly 24 months after vaccination. The source of this sequence is a man between 50 and 75 years old who received an inactivated influenza vaccine. In DNA form, the CDR3 reads TGCAGCTTGCCAGGGGGGACTGAGCAGTTCTTC. This sequence encodes CSLPGGTEQFF.